The sequence of this T cell receptor beta chain was determined in a study of blood T cell repertoires in COVID-19. Germline-derived CDR1 and CDR2 are MNHNY and SVGAGI (reference sequence). V lost 4 bases and J lost 3, with 13 bases in between. The CDR3 runs to 15 residues. Assay: immunoSEQ multiplex PCR; the TCRdb copy retains only in-frame clones and omits some. The sample includes over 130,000 clones, about nine tenths of them seen just once. Only one count was recorded for this clone. The sample taken for sequencing was peripheral blood. The chain links TRBV6-6 to TRBJ2-4, with D hard to call. This receptor was taken from a human donor with COVID-19, enrolled during active disease. The donor label of this sample is uncertain. The CDR3 DNA follows: TGTGCCAGCAGTTCCCGCGCAGGTGGCAAAAACATTCAGTACTTC. It encodes CASSSRAGGKNIQYF.